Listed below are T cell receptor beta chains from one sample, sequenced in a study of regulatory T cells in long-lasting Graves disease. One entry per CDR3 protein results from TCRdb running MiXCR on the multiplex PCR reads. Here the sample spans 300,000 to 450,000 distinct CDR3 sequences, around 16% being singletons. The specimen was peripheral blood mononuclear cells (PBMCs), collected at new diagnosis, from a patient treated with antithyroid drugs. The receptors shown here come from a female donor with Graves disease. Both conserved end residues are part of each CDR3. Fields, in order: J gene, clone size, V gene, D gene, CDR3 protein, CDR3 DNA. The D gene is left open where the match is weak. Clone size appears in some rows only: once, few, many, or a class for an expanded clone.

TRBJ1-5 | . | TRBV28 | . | CASRQRRARQPQHF | TGTGCCAGCAGACAAAGGCGCGCCCGGCAGCCCCAGCATTTT
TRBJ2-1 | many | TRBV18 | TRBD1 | CASSADRGTYNEQFF | TGTGCCAGCTCAGCGGACAGGGGAACCTACAATGAGCAGTTCTTC
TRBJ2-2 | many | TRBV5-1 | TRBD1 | CASSLGQGATGELFF | TGCGCCAGCAGCTTAGGACAGGGGGCCACCGGGGAGCTGTTTTTT
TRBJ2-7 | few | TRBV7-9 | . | CASSPLLREQYF | TGTGCCAGCAGCCCACTATTACGCGAGCAGTACTTC
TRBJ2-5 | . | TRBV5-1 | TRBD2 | CASSWGATSGITETQYF | TGCGCCAGCAGCTGGGGAGCGACTAGCGGGATTACCGAGACCCAGTACTTC
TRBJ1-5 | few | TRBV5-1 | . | CASSLGGESDNQPQHF | TGCGCCAGCAGCTTAGGAGGGGAGTCGGACAATCAGCCCCAGCATTTT
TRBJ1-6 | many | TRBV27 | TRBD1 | CASSSGTGYRSPLHF | TGTGCCAGCAGTAGCGGGACAGGGTATCGTTCACCCCTCCACTTT
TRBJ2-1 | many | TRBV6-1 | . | CASGRSGTSDEQFF | TGTGCCAGCGGAAGGTCCGGGACCTCGGATGAGCAGTTCTTC
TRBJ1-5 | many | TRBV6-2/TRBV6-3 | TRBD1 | CASSNGQGNSNQPQHF | TGTGCCAGCAGCAATGGACAGGGCAATAGCAATCAGCCCCAGCATTTT
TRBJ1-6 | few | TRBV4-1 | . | CASSQVASSYNSPLHF | TGCGCCAGCAGCCAAGTCGCCAGCTCCTATAATTCACCCCTCCACTTT
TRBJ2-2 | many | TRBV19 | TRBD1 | CASRDQTGVTGELFF | TGTGCCAGTAGAGATCAGACAGGGGTCACCGGGGAGCTGTTTTTT
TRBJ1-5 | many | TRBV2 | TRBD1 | CASRGDRGPNQPQHF | TGTGCCAGCAGAGGGGACAGGGGGCCTAATCAGCCCCAGCATTTT
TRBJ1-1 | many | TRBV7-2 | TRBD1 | CASSSTGGRTEAFF | TGTGCCAGCAGCTCGACAGGGGGCAGGACTGAAGCTTTCTTT
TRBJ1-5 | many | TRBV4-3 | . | CASSQDSTYNQPQHF | TGCGCCAGCAGCCAAGATAGCACATACAATCAGCCCCAGCATTTT
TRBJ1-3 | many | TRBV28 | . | CASSLWADSGNTIYF | TGTGCCAGCAGTTTATGGGCAGACTCTGGAAACACCATATATTTT
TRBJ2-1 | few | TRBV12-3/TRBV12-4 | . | CASSTTGGRPYNEQFF | TGTGCCAGCAGTACTACAGGTGGCCGTCCCTACAATGAGCAGTTCTTC
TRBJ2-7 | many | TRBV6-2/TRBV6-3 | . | CASSYLPGPSYEQYF | TGTGCCAGCAGTTACCTTCCAGGGCCCTCCTACGAGCAGTACTTC
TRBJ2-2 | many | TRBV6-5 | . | CASSYWSGELFF | TGTGCCAGCAGTTACTGGTCCGGGGAGCTGTTTTTT
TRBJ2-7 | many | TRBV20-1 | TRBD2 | CSAQFTSGGRYEQYF | TGCAGTGCTCAGTTTACTAGCGGGGGGCGATACGAGCAGTACTTC
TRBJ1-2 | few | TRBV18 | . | CASSPPAGAHGYTF | TGTGCCAGCTCACCACCGGCCGGGGCCCATGGCTACACCTTC
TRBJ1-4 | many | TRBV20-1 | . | CSARDGFSGSREKLFF | TGCAGTGCTAGAGATGGTTTTTCGGGGTCTCGGGAAAAACTGTTTTTT
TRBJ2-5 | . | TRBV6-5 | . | CASSYGSGMETQYF | TGTGCCAGCAGTTACGGCTCGGGGATGGAGACCCAGTACTTC
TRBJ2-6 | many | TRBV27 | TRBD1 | CASSSWDSSGANVLTF | TGTGCCAGCAGTTCATGGGACAGCTCTGGGGCCAACGTCCTGACTTTC
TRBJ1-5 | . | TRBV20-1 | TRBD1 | CSASKRQGGYSNQPQHF | TGCAGTGCTAGTAAAAGACAGGGTGGATATAGCAATCAGCCCCAGCATTTT
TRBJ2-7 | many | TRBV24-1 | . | CATSDPDDSYEQYF | TGTGCCACCAGTGACCCTGACGACTCCTACGAGCAGTACTTC
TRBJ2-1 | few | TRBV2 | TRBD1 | CASSEAQGVYNEQFF | TGTGCCAGCAGTGAAGCCCAGGGGGTATACAATGAGCAGTTCTTC
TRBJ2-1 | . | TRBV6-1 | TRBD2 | CASGPGRGTGEEQFF | TGTGCCAGCGGCCCGGGGAGGGGCACCGGCGAAGAGCAGTTCTTC
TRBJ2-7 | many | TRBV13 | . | CASSPRAGEQYF | TGTGCCAGCAGCCCACGGGCAGGCGAGCAGTACTTC
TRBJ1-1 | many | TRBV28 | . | CASSPLALNTEAFF | TGTGCCAGCAGTCCATTAGCGCTGAACACTGAAGCTTTCTTT
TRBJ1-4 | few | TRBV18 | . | CASSPGMTNEKLFF | TGTGCCAGCTCACCCGGCATGACTAATGAAAAACTGTTTTTT
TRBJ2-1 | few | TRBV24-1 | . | CATSDESKSSYNEQFF | TGTGCCACCAGTGATGAATCGAAAAGCTCCTACAATGAGCAGTTCTTC
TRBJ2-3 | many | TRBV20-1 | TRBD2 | CSVQRGGPSDTQYF | TGCAGTGTGCAGCGGGGGGGCCCTTCAGATACGCAGTATTTT
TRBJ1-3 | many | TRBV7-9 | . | CASSLLGQGSLSSGNTIYF | TGTGCCAGCAGCTTATTGGGGCAGGGGTCTCTGAGCTCTGGAAACACCATATATTTT
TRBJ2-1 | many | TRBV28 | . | CASSSSDTYNEQFF | TGTGCCAGCAGTTCGTCTGATACCTACAATGAGCAGTTCTTC
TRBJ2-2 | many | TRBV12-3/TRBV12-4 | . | CASSLPKNTGELFF | TGTGCCAGCAGTTTGCCGAAGAACACCGGGGAGCTGTTTTTT
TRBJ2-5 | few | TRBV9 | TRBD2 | CASSVSGRAETQYF | TGTGCCAGCAGCGTTAGCGGGAGAGCGGAGACCCAGTACTTC
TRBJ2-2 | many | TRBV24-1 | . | CATSDSDRRNTGELFF | TGTGCCACCAGTGACTCAGACAGGAGGAACACCGGGGAGCTGTTTTTT
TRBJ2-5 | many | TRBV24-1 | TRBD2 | CATSAAHIAGLEETQYF | TGTGCCACCAGTGCCGCCCATATAGCGGGATTAGAAGAGACCCAGTACTTC
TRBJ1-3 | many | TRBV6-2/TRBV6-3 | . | CASQPFGDSYSGNTIYF | TGTGCCAGCCAACCCTTCGGAGACAGTTACTCTGGAAACACCATATATTTT
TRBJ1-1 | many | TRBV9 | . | CASSPPRGNEAFF | TGTGCCAGCAGCCCTCCACGAGGGAACGAAGCTTTCTTT
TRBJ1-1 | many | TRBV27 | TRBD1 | CASSLFPHRGAFF | TGTGCCAGCAGTTTATTCCCTCACAGGGGGGCTTTCTTT
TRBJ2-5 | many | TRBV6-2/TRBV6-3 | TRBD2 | CASSYPGLAGETQYF | TGTGCCAGCAGTTACCCCGGACTAGCGGGAGAGACCCAGTACTTC
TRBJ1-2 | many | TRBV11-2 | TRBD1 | CASTQGRDGYTF | TGTGCCAGCACACAGGGGCGGGATGGCTACACCTTC
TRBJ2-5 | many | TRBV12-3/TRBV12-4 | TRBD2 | CAIPAGTQGTNQETQYF | TGTGCCATCCCTGCAGGGACCCAAGGGACTAACCAAGAGACCCAGTACTTC
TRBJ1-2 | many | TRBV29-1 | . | CSVEGGANYGYTF | TGCAGCGTTGAGGGGGGAGCTAACTATGGCTACACCTTC
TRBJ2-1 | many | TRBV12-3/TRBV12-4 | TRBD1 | CASSSRQGDWNEQFF | TGTGCCAGCAGTTCCCGACAGGGGGACTGGAATGAGCAGTTCTTC
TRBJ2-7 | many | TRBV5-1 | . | CASSLVPKEKTYEQYF | TGCGCCAGCAGCTTGGTCCCAAAGGAAAAGACCTACGAGCAGTACTTC
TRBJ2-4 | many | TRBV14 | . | CASSQESGNYKNIQYF | TGTGCCAGCAGCCAAGAGTCAGGGAATTACAAAAACATTCAGTACTTC
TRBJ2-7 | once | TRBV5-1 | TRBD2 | CASSFDGGAIPYEQYF | TGCGCCAGCAGCTTTGACGGGGGGGCCATACCCTACGAGCAGTACTTC
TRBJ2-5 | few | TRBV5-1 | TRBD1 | CASSLMDRDQETQYF | TGCGCCAGCAGCCTGATGGACAGGGACCAAGAGACCCAGTACTTC